This T cell receptor (beta chain) comes out of a study of blood T cells in healthy people across ages. Study findings and constraints: Not knowing donor CMV status may have confounded expanded clonotype changes. Calculation of diversity from one million T cells yielded estimates considered to be underestimates. Both naive CD4+ cell counts and diversity were greater in long-lived donors than in aged donors.

As concerns this clonotype: The target antigen is unknown.

Germline-derived CDR1 and CDR2 are KGHSH and LQKENI. V was pared by 4 bases and J by 6 bases, with 9 bases between. The CDR3 is 12 amino acids. Using a J-beta primer mix together with a sample-barcoded 5' primer, a second PCR was run for roughly 7 to 12 cycles. TCRdb re-analysed the 5' RACE reads in MiXCR, keeping a single row per CDR3 protein. This table holds around 1,900,000 distinct CDR3 sequences, about 39% found once. There were healthy Caucasian individuals from Russia, aged about 6 to 95, serving as donors. Sequenced material: blood. This sequence originates from a human donor in good health. The chain employs TRBV18 and TRBJ1-1; D gene unclear. This chain's CDR3 is CASSRVNSEAFF. In nucleotides, the CDR3 is TGTGCCAGCTCACGGGTAAATTCTGAAGCTTTCTTT.